The T cell receptor (beta chain) described here comes from a study of T cells in Graves' hyperthyroidism and ophthalmopathy. Regarding the study as a whole: A median roughly 6.6 months before onset, the model predicted ophthalmopathy.

This clonotype has just a few counts. The antigen is not known. V dropped 2 bases and J dropped 2 bases, with 15 bases sitting between them. This CDR3 is built from 17 residues. The germline gives CDR1 MNHEY, CDR2 SVGAGI. What was amplified from RNA transcripts were TCR beta CDR3 regions. HTBI primers drove first-round RT-PCR of the TCR CDR3. TCRdb passed the multiplex PCR reads through MiXCR, listing each CDR3 protein once. The table has 490,000 or so distinct CDR3 sequences, about 16% seen once. A patient was excluded if there was uncontrolled infection, other autoimmune disease, pregnancy or lactation. The diagnostic basis comprised clinical symptoms, serum thyroxine and TRAb, thyroid ultrasound and orbital computed tomography.

The chain has TRBV6-5 and TRBJ2-2; D might be TRBD1 (6 bases). Source material: blood. This clonotype was sampled from a woman between 25 and 40 years old with Graves' ophthalmopathy. CDR3 residues: CASSYPTGTLNTGELFF. The DNA for the CDR3 is TGTGCCAGCAGTTACCCTACCGGGACACTAAACACCGGGGAGCTGTTTTTT.